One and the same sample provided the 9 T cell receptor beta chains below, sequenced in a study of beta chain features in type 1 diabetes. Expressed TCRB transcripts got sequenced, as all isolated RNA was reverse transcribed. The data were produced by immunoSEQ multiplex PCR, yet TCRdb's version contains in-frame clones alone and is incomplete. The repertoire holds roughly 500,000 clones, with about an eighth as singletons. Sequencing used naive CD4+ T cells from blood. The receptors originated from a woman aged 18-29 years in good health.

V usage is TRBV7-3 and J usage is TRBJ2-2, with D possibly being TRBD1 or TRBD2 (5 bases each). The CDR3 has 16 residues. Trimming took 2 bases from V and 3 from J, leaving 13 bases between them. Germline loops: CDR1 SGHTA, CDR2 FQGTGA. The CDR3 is CASSLLPGRDTGELFF. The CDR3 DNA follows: TGTGCCAGCAGCTTACTACCAGGGCGGGACACCGGGGAGCTGTTTTTT.

The CDR3 protein is CSVEEGWGATDGYTF. CDR3 DNA sequence: TGCAGCGTTGAAGAAGGGTGGGGCGCGACTGATGGCTACACCTTC. This sequence joins TRBV29-1 and TRBJ1-2; possible D gene TRBD1, 5 bases. In germline, CDR1 is SQVTM, CDR2 ANQGSEA. The CDR3 has 15 residues. Trimming took off 0 bases at V and 6 bases at J, with 17 bases between the two ends.

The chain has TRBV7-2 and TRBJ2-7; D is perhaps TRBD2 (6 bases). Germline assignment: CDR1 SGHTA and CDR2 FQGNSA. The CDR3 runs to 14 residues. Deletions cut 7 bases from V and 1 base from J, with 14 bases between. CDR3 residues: CASTPRRDSYEQYF. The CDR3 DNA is TGTGCCAGCACCCCAAGGAGGGATTCCTACGAGCAGTACTTC.

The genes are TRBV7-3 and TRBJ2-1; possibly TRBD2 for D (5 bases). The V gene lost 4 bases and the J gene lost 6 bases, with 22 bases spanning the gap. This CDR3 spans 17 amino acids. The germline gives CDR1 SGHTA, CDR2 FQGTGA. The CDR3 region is CASSSYRDPYTINEQFF. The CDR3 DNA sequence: TGTGCCAGCAGCTCGTACCGGGATCCCTACACTATCAATGAGCAGTTCTTC.

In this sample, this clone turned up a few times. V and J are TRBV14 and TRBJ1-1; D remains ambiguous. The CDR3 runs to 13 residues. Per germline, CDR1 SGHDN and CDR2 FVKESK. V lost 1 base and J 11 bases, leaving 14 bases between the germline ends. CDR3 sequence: CASSQGAVTNAFF. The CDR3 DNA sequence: TGTGCCAGCAGCCAAGGGGCCGTTACGAACGCTTTCTTT.

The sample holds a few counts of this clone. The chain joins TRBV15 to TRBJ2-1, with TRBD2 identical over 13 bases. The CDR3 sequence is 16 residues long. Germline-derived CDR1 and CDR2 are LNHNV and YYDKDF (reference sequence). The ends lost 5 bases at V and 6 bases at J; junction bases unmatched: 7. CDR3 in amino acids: CATSARTSGRRNEQFF. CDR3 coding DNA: TGTGCCACCAGCGCCCGGACTAGCGGGAGACGCAATGAGCAGTTCTTC.

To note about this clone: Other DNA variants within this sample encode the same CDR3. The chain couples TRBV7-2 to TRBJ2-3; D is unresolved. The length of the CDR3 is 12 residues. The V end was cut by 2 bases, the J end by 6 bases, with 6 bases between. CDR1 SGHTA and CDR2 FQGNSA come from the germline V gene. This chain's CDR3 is CASSLSRDTQYF. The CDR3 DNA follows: TGTGCCAGCAGCTTAAGTCGGGATACGCAGTATTTT.

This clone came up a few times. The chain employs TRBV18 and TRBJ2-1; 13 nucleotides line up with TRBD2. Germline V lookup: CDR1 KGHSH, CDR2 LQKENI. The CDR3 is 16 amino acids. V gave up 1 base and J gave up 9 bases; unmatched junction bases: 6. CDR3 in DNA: TGTGCCAGCTCACCACTCGGGACTAGCGGGATTAGTGAGCAGTTCTTC. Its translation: CASSPLGTSGISEQFF. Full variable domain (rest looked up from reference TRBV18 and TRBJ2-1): NAGVMQNPRHLVRRRGQEARLRCSPMKGHSHVYWYRQLPEEGLKFMVYLQKENIIDESGMPKERFSAEFPKEGPSILRIQQVVRGDSAAYFCASSPLGTSGISEQFFGPGTRLTVL.

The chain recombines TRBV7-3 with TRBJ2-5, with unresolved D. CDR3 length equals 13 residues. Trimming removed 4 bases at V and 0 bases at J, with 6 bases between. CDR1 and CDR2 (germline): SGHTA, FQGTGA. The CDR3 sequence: CASSSNYQETQYF. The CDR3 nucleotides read TGTGCCAGCAGCTCCAACTACCAAGAGACCCAGTACTTC.